The 10 T cell receptor beta chains presented below share a single source sample, sequenced in a study of blood T cell repertoires in COVID-19. Using immunoSEQ multiplex PCR, the repertoire was profiled, and TCRdb retains in-frame clones only, with some absent. This sample has 70,000 to 90,000 clones, with around 78% found just once. The sample taken for sequencing was peripheral blood. The receptors were sampled from a human donor in a cohort sampled during active COVID-19.

The chain employs TRBV18 and TRBJ2-7, with a tentative D call TRBD1 (6 bases). Trimming removed 6 bases at V and 7 bases at J, with 22 bases between. Germline V lookup: CDR1 KGHSH, CDR2 LQKENI. The CDR3 spans 15 residues. This CDR3 is CASSPTGTTGWEQYF. In DNA, the CDR3 is TGTGCCAGCTCGCCGACCGGGACCACAGGGTGGGAGCAGTACTTC.

V and J are TRBV4-2 and TRBJ2-5; 11 bases are shared with TRBD2. Germline lookup yields CDR1 LGHNA and CDR2 YNFKEQ. The CDR3 runs to 15 residues. With V trimmed by 5 bases and J by 5 bases, 7 bases remained unmatched. The CDR3 sequence is CASSFTSGRGETQYF. CDR3 nucleotide sequence: TGTGCCAGCAGCTTCACTAGCGGGAGAGGGGAGACCCAGTACTTC.

The gene calls are TRBV18 and TRBJ2-6; possibly TRBD1 for D (6 bases). Germline assignment: CDR1 KGHSH and CDR2 LQKENI. Trimming left V 2 bases short and J 4 bases short, with 15 bases between. The CDR3 spans 17 residues. CDR3 nucleotide sequence: TGTGCCAGCTCACCATTCACACAGGGCACGGGGGCCAACGTCCTGACTTTC. Translating it yields CASSPFTQGTGANVLTF.

The J gene is TRBJ2-3, the V gene TRBV20-1; 7 bases line up with TRBD2. With V trimmed by 3 bases and J by 2 bases, 8 bases remained unmatched. Germline CDR1 reads DFQATT; CDR2 reads SNEGSKA (reference sequence). The CDR3 loop spans 15 amino acids. As DNA, the CDR3 is TGCAGTGCTAGTCACCCGCTAGCGGACACAGATACGCAGTATTTT. Translating it yields CSASHPLADTDTQYF.

The sample holds one count of this clone. This sequence joins TRBV21-1 and TRBJ2-7; the table's D gene call, TRBD2, was not cross checked with the DNA. TRBV21-1 is recorded as a pseudogene. There are 17 residues in the CDR3. The DNA of the CDR3 is TGTGCCAGCAGCAGACGGAGGAGGAGGGTTTGTGTATGCGAGCAGTACTTC. It translates to CASSRRRRRVCVCEQYF.

The rearrangement links TRBV5-8 to TRBJ1-2; possible D gene TRBD1, 5 bases. The germline gives CDR1 SGHTS, CDR2 YDEGEE. This CDR3 has 16 residues. Trimming left V 4 bases short and J 1 base short, with 17 bases between. Here the CDR3 reads CASSGAVKGFNYGYTF. In nucleotides, the CDR3 is TGTGCCAGCAGCGGAGCTGTGAAGGGGTTTAACTATGGCTACACCTTC.

This CDR3 reads CASSPTGSTGKLFF. DNA of the CDR3: TGTGCCAGCAGCCCGACAGGGAGCACGGGGAAACTGTTTTTT. V gene TRBV6-2 or TRBV6-3 combines with J gene TRBJ1-4; 7 nucleotides agree with TRBD1. Trimming took 6 bases from V and 11 from J; bases not matched to a gene: 12. Germline CDR1 MNHEY, CDR2 SVGEGT. This CDR3 has 14 amino acids.

The V gene is TRBV2, the J gene TRBJ2-3, with a weak D call TRBD1 (5 bases). The CDR3 runs to 13 residues. Germline loops: CDR1 SNHLY, CDR2 FYNNEI. Trimming cost V 4 bases and J 2 bases, with 7 bases left between them. Here the CDR3 reads CASSGQSTDTQYF. The CDR3 nucleotides read TGTGCCAGCAGTGGACAGTCCACAGATACGCAGTATTTT.

This clone came up a few times. The chain has TRBV6-2 or TRBV6-3 and TRBJ1-5, with D hard to call. Trimming took off 2 bases at V and 0 bases at J, with 8 bases between the two ends. CDR1 and CDR2 from the germline V gene are MNHEY and SVGEGT. This CDR3 has 15 amino acids. For the CDR3, the DNA is TGTGCCAGCAGTTACGCCAGGTATAGCAATCAGCCCCAGCATTTT. Protein product: CASSYARYSNQPQHF.

This chain joins TRBV12-3 or TRBV12-4 and TRBJ1-4; TRBD1 might be the D (6 bases). V shed 6 bases and J shed 8 bases, with 13 bases lying between them. CDR3 length: 13 amino acids. CDR3 DNA sequence: TGTGCCAGCAGAAGACAGGCTCGGGAAAAACTGTTTTTT. Translated, it gives CASRRQAREKLFF.